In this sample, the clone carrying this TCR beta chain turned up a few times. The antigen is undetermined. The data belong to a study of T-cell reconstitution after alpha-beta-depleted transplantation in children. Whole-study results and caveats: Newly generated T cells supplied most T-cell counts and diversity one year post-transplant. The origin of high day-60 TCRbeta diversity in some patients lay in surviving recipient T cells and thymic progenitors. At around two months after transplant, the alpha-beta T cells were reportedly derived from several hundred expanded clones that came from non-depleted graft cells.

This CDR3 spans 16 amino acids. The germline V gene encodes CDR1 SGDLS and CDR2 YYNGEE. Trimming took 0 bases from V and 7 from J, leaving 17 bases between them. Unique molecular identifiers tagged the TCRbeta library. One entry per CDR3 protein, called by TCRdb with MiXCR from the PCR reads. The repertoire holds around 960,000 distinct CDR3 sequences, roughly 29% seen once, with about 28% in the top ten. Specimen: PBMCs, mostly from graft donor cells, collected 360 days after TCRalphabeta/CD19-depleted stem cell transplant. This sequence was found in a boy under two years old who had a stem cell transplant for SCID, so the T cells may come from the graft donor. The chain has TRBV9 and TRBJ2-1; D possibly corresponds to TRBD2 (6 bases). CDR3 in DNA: TGTGCCAGCAGCGTAGCTACCGGGGTGGAGGGTAATGAGCAGTTCTTC. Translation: CASSVATGVEGNEQFF.